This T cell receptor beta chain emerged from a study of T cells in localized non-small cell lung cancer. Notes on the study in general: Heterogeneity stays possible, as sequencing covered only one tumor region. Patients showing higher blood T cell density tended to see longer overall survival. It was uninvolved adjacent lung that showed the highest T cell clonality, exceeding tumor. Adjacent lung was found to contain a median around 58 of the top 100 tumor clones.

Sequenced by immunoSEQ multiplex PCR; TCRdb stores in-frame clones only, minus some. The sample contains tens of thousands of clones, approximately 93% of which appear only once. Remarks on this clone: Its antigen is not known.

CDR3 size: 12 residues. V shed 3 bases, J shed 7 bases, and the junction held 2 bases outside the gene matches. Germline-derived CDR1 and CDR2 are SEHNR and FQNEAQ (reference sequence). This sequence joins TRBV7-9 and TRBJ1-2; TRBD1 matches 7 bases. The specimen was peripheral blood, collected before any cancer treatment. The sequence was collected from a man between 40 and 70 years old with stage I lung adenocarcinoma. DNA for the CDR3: TGTGCCAGCAGCTTTACAGGGGTTGGCTACACCTTC. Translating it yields CASSFTGVGYTF. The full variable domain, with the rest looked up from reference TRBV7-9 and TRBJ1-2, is DTGVSQNPRHKITKRGQNVTFRCDPISEHNRLYWYRQTLGQGPEFLTYFQNEAQLEKSRLLSDRFSAERPKGSFSTLEIQRTEQGDSAMYLCASSFTGVGYTFGSGTRLTVV.